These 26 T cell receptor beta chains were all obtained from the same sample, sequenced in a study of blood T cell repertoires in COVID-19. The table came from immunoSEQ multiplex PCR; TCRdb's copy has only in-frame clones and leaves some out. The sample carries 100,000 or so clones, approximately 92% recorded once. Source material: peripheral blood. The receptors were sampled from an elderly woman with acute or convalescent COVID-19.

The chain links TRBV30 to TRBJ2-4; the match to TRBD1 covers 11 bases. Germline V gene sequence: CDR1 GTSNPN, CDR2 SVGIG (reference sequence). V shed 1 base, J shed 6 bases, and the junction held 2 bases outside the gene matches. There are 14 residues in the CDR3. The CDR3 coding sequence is TGTGCCTGGAGTGGGACAGGGGGCAGAAACATTCAGTACTTC. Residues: CAWSGTGGRNIQYF.

The CDR3: CASAKQGPNQPQHF. The DNA for the CDR3 is TGTGCCAGTGCCAAACAGGGTCCCAATCAGCCCCAGCATTTT. V gene TRBV19 combines with J gene TRBJ1-5; weak D call: TRBD1 (6 bases). The CDR3 covers 14 residues. V dropped 8 bases and J dropped 3 bases, with 14 bases sitting between them. Germline CDR1 LNHDA, CDR2 SQIVND (reference sequence).

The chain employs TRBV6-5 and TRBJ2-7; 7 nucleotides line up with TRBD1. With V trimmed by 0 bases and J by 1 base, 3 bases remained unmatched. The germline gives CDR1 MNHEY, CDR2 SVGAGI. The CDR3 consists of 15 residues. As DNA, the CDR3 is TGTGCCAGCAGTTACTCGACAGGGTATTCCTACGAGCAGTACTTC. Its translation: CASSYSTGYSYEQYF.

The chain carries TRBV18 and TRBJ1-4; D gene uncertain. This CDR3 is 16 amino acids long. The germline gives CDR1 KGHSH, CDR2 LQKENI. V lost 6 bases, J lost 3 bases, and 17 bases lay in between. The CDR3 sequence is CASSLGRGSANEKLFF. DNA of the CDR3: TGTGCCAGCTCTTTGGGCCGGGGTTCGGCTAATGAAAAACTGTTTTTT.

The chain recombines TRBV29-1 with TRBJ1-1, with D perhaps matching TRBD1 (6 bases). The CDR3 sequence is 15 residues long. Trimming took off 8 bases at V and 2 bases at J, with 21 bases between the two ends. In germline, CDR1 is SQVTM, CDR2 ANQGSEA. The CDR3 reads CSSRGGAHENTEAFF. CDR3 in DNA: TGCAGCTCTCGGGGGGGGGCGCACGAAAACACTGAAGCTTTCTTT. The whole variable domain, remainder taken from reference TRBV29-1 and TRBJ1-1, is SAVISQKPSRDICQRGTSLTIQCQVDSQVTMMFWYRQQPGQSLTLIATANQGSEATYESGFVIDKFPISRPNLTFSTLTVSNMSPEDSSIYLCSSRGGAHENTEAFFGQGTRLTVV.

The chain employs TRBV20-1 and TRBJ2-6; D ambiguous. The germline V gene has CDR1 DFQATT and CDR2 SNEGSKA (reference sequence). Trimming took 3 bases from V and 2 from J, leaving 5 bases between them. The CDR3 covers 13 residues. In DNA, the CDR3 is TGCAGTGCTAGTCTTCCTGGGGCCAACGTCCTGACTTTC. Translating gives CSASLPGANVLTF.

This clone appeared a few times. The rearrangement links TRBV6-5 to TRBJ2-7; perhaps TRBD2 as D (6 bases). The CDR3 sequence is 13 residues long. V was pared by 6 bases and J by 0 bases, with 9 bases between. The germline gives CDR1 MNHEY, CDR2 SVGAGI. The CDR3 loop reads CASSRGLSYEQYF. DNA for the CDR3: TGTGCCAGCAGCCGGGGACTCTCCTACGAGCAGTACTTC.

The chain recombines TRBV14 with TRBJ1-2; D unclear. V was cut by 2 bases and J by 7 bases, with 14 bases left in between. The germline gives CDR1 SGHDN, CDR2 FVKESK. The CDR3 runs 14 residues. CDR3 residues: CASSQTPGFFGYTF. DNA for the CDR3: TGTGCCAGCAGCCAAACGCCTGGCTTCTTTGGCTACACCTTC.

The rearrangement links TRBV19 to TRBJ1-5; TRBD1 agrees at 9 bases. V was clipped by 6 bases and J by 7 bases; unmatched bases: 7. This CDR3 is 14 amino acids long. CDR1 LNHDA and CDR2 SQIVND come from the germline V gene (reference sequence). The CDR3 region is CASRSGTGKQPQHF. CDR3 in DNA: TGTGCCAGTAGAAGTGGGACAGGGAAACAGCCCCAGCATTTT.

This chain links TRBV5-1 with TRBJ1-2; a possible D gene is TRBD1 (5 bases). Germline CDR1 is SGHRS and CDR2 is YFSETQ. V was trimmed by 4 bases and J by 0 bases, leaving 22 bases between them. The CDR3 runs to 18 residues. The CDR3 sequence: CASSPFDRLYSSNYGYTF. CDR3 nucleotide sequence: TGCGCCAGCAGCCCCTTCGACAGACTCTACTCCTCTAACTATGGCTACACCTTC.

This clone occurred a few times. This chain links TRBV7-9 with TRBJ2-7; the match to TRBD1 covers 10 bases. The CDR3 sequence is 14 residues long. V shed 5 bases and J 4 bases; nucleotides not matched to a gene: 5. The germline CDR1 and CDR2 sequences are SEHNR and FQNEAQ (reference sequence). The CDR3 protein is CASSTGTGVYEQYF. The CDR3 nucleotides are TGTGCCAGCAGCACCGGGACAGGGGTTTACGAGCAGTACTTC.

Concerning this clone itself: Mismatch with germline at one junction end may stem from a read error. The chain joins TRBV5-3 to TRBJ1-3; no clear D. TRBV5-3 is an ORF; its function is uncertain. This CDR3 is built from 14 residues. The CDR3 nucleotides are TGTGCCAGAACCTTGGAGGGAGGTGGAAACACCATATATTTT. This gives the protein CARTLEGGGNTIYF.

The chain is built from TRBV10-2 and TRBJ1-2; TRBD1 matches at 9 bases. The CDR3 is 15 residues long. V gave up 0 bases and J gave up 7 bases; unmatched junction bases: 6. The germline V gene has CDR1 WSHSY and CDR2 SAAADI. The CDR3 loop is CASSESGDRVSGYTF. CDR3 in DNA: TGCGCCAGCAGTGAGTCGGGGGACAGGGTATCTGGCTACACCTTC.

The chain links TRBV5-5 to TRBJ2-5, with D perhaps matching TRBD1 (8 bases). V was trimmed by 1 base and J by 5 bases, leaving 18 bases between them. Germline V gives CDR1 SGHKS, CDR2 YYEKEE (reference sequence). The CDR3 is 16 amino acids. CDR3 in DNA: TGTGCCAGCAGCTTGTTTCAGGCGGGGGACAGGGAGACCCAGTACTTC. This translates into CASSLFQAGDRETQYF.

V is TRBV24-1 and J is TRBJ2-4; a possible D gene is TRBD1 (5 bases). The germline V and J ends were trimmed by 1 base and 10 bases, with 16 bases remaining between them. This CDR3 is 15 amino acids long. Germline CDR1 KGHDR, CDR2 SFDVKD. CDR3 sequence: CATSDFSAGQWIQYF. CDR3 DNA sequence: TGTGCCACCAGTGATTTTTCGGCAGGGCAGTGGATTCAGTACTTC.

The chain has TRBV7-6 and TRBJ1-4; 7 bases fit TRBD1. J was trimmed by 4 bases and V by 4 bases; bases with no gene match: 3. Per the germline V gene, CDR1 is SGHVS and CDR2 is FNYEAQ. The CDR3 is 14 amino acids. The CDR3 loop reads CASSSGQFNEKLFF. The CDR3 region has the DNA TGTGCCAGCAGCTCGGGACAGTTTAATGAAAAACTGTTTTTT. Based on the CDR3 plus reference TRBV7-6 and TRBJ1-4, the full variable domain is GAGVSQSPRYKVTKRGQDVALRCDPISGHVSLYWYRQALGQGPEFLTYFNYEAQQDKSGLPNDRFSAERPEGSISTLTIQRTEQRDSAMYRCASSSGQFNEKLFFGSGTQLSVL.

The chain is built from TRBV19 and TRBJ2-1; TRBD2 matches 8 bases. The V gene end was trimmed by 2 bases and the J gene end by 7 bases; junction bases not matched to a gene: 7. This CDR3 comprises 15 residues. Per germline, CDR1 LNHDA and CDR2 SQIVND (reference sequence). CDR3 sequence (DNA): TGTGCCAGTAGTATAATACAGGGCGGGGGGAATGAGCAGTTCTTC. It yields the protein CASSIIQGGGNEQFF.

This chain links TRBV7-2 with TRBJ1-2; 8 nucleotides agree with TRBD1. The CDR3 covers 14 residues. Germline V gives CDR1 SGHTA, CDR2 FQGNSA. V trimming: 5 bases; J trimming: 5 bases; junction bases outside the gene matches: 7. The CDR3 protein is CASSETGVKYGYTF. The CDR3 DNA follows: TGTGCCAGCAGCGAGACAGGGGTTAAATATGGCTACACCTTC.

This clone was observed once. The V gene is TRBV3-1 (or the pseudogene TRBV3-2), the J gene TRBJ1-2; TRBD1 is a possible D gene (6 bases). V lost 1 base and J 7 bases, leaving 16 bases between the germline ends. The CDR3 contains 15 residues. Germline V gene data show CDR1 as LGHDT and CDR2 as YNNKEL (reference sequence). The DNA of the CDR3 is TGTGCCAGCAGCCAAGTGGGGGCAGGGGCACCTGGCTACACCTTC. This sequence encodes CASSQVGAGAPGYTF.

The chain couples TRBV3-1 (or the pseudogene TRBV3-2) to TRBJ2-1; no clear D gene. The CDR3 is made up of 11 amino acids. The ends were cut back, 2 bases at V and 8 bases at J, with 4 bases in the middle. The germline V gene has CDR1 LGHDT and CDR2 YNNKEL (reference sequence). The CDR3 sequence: CASSQLHEQFF. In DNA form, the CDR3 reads TGTGCCAGCAGCCAACTCCATGAGCAGTTCTTC.

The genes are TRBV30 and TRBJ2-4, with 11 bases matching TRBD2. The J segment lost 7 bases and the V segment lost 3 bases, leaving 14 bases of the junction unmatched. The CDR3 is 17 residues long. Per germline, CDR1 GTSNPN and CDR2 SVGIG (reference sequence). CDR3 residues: CAWSPEPSGGYQNIQYF. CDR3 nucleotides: TGTGCCTGGAGCCCAGAACCTAGCGGGGGGTACCAGAACATTCAGTACTTC. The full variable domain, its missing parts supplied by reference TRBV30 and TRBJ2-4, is SQTIHQWPATLVQPVGSPLSLECTVEGTSNPNLYWYRQAAGRGLQLLFYSVGIGQISSEVPQNLSASRPQDRQFILSSKKLLLSDSGFYLCAWSPEPSGGYQNIQYFGAGTRLSVL.

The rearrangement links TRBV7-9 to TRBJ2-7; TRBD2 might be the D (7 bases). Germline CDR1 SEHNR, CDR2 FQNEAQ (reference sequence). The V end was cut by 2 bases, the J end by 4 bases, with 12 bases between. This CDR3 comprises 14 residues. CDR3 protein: CASSLTGGTYEQYF. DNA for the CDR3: TGTGCCAGCAGCTTAACGGGGGGCACGTACGAGCAGTACTTC.

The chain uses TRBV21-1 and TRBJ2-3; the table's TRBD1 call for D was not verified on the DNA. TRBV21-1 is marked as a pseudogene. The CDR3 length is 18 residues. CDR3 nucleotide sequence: TGTGCCAGCAGCAAAGGGGAAAGGGGAATTCGAGGCACAGATACGCAGTATTTT. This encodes CASSKGERGIRGTDTQYF.

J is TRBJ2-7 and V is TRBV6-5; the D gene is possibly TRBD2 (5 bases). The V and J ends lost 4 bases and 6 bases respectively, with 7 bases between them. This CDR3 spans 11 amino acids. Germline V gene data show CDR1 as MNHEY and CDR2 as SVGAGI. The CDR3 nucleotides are TGTGCCAGCAGTTCCGGAGGCGAGCAGTACTTC. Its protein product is CASSSGGEQYF.

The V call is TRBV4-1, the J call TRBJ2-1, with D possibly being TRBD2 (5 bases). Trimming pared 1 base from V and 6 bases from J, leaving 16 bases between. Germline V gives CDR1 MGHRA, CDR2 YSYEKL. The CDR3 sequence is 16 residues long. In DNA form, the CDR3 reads TGCGCCAGCAGCCAAGTAGGAACTGGGCGGGTCAATGAGCAGTTCTTC. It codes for CASSQVGTGRVNEQFF.

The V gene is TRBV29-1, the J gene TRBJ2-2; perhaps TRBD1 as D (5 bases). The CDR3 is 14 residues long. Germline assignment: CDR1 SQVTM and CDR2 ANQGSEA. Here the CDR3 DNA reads TGCAGTTGCAAGGGGCAGGGCAACACCGGGGAGCTGTTTTTT. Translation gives CSCKGQGNTGELFF.